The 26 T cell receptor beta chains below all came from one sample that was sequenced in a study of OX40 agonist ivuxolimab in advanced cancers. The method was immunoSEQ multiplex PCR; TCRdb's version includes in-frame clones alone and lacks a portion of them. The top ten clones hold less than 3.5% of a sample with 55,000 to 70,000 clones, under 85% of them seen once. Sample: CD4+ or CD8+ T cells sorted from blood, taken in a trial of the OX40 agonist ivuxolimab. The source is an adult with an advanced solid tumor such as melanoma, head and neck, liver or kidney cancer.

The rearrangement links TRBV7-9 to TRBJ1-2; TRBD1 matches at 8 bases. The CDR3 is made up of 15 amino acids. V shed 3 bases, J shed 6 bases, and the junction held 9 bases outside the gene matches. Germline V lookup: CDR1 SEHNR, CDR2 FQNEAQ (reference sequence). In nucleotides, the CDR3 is TGTGCCAGCAGCTTTGGGACAGGTTTTTCCCATGGCTACACCTTC. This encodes CASSFGTGFSHGYTF.

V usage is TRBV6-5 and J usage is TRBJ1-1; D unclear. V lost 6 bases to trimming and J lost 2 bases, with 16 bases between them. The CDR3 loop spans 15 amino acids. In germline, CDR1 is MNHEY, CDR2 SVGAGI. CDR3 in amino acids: CASSPQLDRNTEAFF. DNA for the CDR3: TGTGCCAGCAGCCCACAACTGGATAGAAACACTGAAGCTTTCTTT.

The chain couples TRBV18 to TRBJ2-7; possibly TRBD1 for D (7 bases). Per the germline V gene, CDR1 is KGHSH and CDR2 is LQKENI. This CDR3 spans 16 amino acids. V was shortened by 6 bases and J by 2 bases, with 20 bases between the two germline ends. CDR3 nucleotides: TGTGCCAGCTCGCCCCGACAGGGACGGGGGACCTACGAGCAGTACTTC. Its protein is CASSPRQGRGTYEQYF.

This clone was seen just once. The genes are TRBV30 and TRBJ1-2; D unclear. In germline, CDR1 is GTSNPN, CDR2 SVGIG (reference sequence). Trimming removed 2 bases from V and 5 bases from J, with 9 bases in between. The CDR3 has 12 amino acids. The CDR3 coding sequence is TGTGCCTGGAGTCCAGGACGGTATGGCTACACCTTC. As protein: CAWSPGRYGYTF.

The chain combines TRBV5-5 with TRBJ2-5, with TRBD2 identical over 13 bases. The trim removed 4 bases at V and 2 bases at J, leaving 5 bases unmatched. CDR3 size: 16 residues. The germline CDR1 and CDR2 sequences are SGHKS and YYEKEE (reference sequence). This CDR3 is CASSPGLAGVQETQYF. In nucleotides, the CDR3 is TGTGCCAGCAGCCCAGGACTAGCGGGGGTACAAGAGACCCAGTACTTC.

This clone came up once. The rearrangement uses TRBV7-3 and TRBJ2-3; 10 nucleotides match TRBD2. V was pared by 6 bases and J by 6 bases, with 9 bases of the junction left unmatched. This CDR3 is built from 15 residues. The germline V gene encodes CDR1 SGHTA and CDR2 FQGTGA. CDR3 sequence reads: CASRPSGGAADTQYF. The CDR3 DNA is TGTGCCAGCAGACCCAGCGGGGGGGCAGCGGATACGCAGTATTTT.

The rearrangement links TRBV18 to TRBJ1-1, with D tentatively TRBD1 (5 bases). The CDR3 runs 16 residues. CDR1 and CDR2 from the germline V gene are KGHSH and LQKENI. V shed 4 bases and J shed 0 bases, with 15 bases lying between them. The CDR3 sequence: CASSLNQGGMNTEAFF. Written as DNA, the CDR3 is TGTGCCAGCTCACTGAACCAGGGTGGCATGAACACTGAAGCTTTCTTT.

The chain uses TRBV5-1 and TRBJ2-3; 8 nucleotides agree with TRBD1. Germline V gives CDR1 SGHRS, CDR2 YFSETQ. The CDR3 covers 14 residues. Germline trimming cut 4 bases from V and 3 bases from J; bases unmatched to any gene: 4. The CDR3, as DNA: TGCGCCAGCAGCCAAGGGACAGGTACAGATACGCAGTATTTT. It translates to CASSQGTGTDTQYF.

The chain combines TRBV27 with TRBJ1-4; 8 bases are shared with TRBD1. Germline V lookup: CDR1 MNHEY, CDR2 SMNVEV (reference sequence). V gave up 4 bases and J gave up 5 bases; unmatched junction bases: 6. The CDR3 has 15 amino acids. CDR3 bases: TGTGCCAGCAGTTCCCCCGGGACAGGCAATGAAAAACTGTTTTTT. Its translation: CASSSPGTGNEKLFF.

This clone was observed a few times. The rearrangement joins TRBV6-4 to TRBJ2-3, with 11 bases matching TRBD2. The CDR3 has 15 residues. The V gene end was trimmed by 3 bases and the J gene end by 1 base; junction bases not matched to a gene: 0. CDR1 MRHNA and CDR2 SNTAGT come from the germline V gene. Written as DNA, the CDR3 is TGTGCCAGCAGTGAGACTAGCGGGGGCACAGATACGCAGTATTTT. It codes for CASSETSGGTDTQYF.

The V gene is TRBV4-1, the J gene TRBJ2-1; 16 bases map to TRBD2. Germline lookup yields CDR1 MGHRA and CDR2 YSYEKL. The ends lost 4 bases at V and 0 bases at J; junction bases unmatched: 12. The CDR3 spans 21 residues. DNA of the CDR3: TGCGCCAGCAGCCGCTTTGGGACTAGCGGGGGGGCGGGGAGCTCCTACAATGAGCAGTTCTTC. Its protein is CASSRFGTSGGAGSSYNEQFF.

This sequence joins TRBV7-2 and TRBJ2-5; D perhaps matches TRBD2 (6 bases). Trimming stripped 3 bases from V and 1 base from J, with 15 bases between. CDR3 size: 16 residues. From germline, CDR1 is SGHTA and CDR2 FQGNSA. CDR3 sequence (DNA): TGTGCCAGCAGCTTTGGTAGGGTCGGGGGCCAAGAGACCCAGTACTTC. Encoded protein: CASSFGRVGGQETQYF.

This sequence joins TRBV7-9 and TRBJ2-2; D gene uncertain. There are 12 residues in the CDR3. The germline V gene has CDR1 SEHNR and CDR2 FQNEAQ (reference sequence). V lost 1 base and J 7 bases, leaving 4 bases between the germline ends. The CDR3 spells CASSLEDGELFF. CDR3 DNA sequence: TGTGCCAGCAGCTTAGAGGACGGGGAGCTGTTTTTT.

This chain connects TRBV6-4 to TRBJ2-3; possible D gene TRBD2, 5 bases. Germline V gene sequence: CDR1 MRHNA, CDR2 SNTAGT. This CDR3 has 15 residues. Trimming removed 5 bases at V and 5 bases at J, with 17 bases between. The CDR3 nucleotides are TGTGCCAGCAGTCCCGGGAATTACATAGGAGATACGCAGTATTTT. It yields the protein CASSPGNYIGDTQYF.

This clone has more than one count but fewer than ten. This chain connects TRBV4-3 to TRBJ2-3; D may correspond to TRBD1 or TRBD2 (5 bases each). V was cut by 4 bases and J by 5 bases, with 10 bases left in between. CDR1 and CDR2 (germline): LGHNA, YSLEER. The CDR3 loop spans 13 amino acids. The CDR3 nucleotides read TGCGCCAGCAGCCCCTTTGGGGGAGATACGCAGTATTTT. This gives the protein CASSPFGGDTQYF.

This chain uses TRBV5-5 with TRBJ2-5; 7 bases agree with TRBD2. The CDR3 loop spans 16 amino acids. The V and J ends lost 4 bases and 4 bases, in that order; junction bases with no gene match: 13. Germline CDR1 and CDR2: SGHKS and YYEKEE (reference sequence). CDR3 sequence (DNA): TGTGCCAGCAGCGACCGTAGCGGGTACCTAGGAGAGACCCAGTACTTC. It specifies CASSDRSGYLGETQYF.

CDR3 region: CASLGWADAFF. The CDR3 DNA reads as TGTGCCAGCCTCGGTTGGGCAGATGCTTTCTTT. V and J are TRBV5-6 and TRBJ1-1; D is uncertain. Germline V gene data show CDR1 as SGHDT and CDR2 as YYEEEE. V was pared by 7 bases and J by 11 bases, with 15 bases between. The CDR3 runs to 11 residues.

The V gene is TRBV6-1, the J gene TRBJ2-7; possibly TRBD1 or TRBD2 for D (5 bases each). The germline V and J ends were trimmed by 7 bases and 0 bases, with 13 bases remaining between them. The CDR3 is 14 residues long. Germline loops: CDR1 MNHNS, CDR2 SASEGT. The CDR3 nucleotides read TGTGCCAGCATTTGGGGGAGAGTCTCCTACGAGCAGTACTTC. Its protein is CASIWGRVSYEQYF.

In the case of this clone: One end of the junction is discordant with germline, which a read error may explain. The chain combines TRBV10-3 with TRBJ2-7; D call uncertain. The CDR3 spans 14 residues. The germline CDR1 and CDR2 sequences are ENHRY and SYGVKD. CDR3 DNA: TGTGCCATCAGGGAGTCCAGTGGAGTGGGGGAGCAGTACTTC. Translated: CAIRESSGVGEQYF.

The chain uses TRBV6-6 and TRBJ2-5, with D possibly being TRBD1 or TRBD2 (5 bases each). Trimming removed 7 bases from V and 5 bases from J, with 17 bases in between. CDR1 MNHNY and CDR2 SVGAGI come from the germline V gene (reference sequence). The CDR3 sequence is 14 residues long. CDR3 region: CASNPSGRAETQYF. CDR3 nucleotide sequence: TGTGCCAGCAATCCATCGGGGCGGGCGGAGACCCAGTACTTC.

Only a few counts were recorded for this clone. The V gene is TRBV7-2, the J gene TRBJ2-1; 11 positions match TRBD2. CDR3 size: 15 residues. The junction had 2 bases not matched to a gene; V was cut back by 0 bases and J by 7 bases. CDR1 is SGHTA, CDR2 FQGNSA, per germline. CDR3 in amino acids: CASSLASGGGNEQFF. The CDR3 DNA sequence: TGTGCCAGCAGCTTAGCTAGCGGGGGGGGAAATGAGCAGTTCTTC. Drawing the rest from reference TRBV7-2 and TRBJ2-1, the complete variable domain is GAGVSQSPSNKVTEKGKDVELRCDPISGHTALYWYRQSLGQGLEFLIYFQGNSAPDKSGLPSDRFSAERTGGSVSTLTIQRTQQEDSAVYLCASSLASGGGNEQFFGPGTRLTVL.

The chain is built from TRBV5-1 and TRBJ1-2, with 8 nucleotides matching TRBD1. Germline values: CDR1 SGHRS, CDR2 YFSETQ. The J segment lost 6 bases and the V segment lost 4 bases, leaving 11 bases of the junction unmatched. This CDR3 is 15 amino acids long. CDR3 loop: CASSLLGQGQNGYTF. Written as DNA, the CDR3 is TGCGCCAGCAGCCTCCTTGGACAGGGCCAAAATGGCTACACCTTC.

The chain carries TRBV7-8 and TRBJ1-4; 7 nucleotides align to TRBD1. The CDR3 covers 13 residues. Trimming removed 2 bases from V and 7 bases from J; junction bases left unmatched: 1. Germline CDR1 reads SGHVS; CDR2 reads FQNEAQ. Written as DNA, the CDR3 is TGTGCCAGCAGCTTAAGGGGGCTTGAAAAACTGTTTTTT. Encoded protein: CASSLRGLEKLFF.

The CDR3 region has the DNA TGTGCCAGCAGTGGAGGGGGGCTGAAAAGGGCTTTCTTT. This gives the protein CASSGGGLKRAFF. The chain recombines TRBV9 with TRBJ1-1; TRBD1 might be the D (6 bases). CDR3 length: 13 residues. V was shortened by 5 bases and J by 11 bases, with 19 bases between the two germline ends. CDR1 is SGDLS, CDR2 YYNGEE, per germline.

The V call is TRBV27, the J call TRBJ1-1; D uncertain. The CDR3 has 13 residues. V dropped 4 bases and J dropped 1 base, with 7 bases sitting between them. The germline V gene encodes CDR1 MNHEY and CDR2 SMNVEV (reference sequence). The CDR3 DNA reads TGTGCCAGCAGTTATTCAGAGAACACTGAAGCTTTCTTT. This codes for CASSYSENTEAFF.

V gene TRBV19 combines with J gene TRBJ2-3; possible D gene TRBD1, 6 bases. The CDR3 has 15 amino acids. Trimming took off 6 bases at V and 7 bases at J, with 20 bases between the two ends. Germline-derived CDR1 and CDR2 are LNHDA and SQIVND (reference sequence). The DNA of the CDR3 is TGTGCCAGTAGGCGGCGAGGGGGAGAGGGAAATACGCAGTATTTT. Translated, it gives CASRRRGGEGNTQYF.